Listed below are T cell receptor beta chains from one sample, sequenced in a study of T cell responses to AZD1222 COVID-19 vaccine. The data were produced by immunoSEQ multiplex PCR, yet TCRdb's version contains in-frame clones alone and is incomplete. The sample contains roughly 150,000 clones, approximately 89% of which appear only once. The sample was peripheral blood, taken on day 0 of AZD1222 vaccination. These TCRs come from an adult in good health. CDR3s include the opening cysteine and the closing phenylalanine or tryptophan. D genes are given only for firm matches. The listing skips clone size in some rows; elsewhere it reads once, few, many or a size class.

clone_size,d_call,v_call,j_call,cdr3_nt,cdr3_aa
once,-,TRBV9,TRBJ1-1,TGTGCCAGCAGCGTAGGAAAGGGGACCACTGAAGCTTTCTTT,CASSVGKGTTEAFF
-,-,TRBV27,TRBJ1-6,TGTGCCAGCAGTCCACGCATAAATTCACCCCTCCACTTT,CASSPRINSPLHF
-,-,TRBV28,TRBJ2-3,TGTGCCAGCACCACGCGCACAGATACGCAGTATTTT,CASTTRTDTQYF
-,TRBD2,TRBV9,TRBJ2-7,TGTGCCAGCAGCGTAACTAGCGGGAACTACGAGCAGTACTTC,CASSVTSGNYEQYF
-,-,TRBV28,TRBJ2-2,TGTGCCAGCAGTTTGACTAGTGGTCCCGGGGAGCTGTTTTTT,CASSLTSGPGELFF
once,-,TRBV19,TRBJ2-7,TGTGCCAGTAGTATAGGAAGGGGCTACAACTCCTACGAGCAGTACTTC,CASSIGRGYNSYEQYF
-,TRBD2,TRBV29-1,TRBJ2-3,TGCAGCGTTGAAATGGGGGGGGATAGTACGCAGTATTTT,CSVEMGGDSTQYF
-,-,TRBV14,TRBJ1-5,TGTGCCAGCAGCCCCTTTGGGGATCAGCCCCAGCATTTT,CASSPFGDQPQHF
-,-,TRBV28,TRBJ1-4,TGTGCCAGCAGTTCCCGCAATCAACAGGGCCCTATGGAAAAACTGTTTTTT,CASSSRNQQGPMEKLFF
-,-,TRBV5-8,TRBJ2-1,TGTGCCAGCAGCCCCCGGGGGGCGGGAGTCGATCATGAGCAGTTCTTC,CASSPRGAGVDHEQFF
-,-,TRBV7-2,TRBJ1-1,TGTGCCAGCAGCTTACGGCAGGAAAACACTGAAGCTTTCTTT,CASSLRQENTEAFF
-,TRBD2,TRBV7-8,TRBJ2-5,TGTGCCAGCAGCCCCCTGGGGGGACTAGCGCCCAAGAGGGGGGAGACCCAGTACTTC,CASSPLGGLAPKRGETQYF
-,-,TRBV1,TRBJ1-5,TGCACCAGCAGCCAACCCCACAGGCCTCAACGTCTTTTT,CTSSQPHRPQRLF
-,-,TRBV5-1,TRBJ1-3,TGCGCCAGCAGCGTTGACAGGCGCTCCTCTGGAAACACCATATATTTT,CASSVDRRSSGNTIYF
-,TRBD1,TRBV7-6,TRBJ1-4,TGTGCCAGCAGCCCCACGAGGGGACAGTTAGAAAAACTGTTTTTT,CASSPTRGQLEKLFF
-,-,TRBV11-2,TRBJ2-4,TGTGCCAGCAGCTTAGAAGTAACCAAAAACATTCAGTACTTC,CASSLEVTKNIQYF
few,-,TRBV19,TRBJ2-7,TGTGCCAGTAGCCCCCACGGGCCCTACGAGCAGTACTTC,CASSPHGPYEQYF
-,-,TRBV18,TRBJ1-4,TGTGCCAGCTCCTCGACGGAAGGAGAAAAACTGTTTTTT,CASSSTEGEKLFF
-,-,TRBV7-2,TRBJ2-7,TGTGCCAGCAGCTTAGCGCTTGGGGGGCCCTACGAGCAGTACTTC,CASSLALGGPYEQYF
-,TRBD1,TRBV7-3,TRBJ2-1,TGTGCCAGCAGCTTAGGGGGACAGCAGGGTGAGCAGTTCTTC,CASSLGGQQGEQFF
-,TRBD1,TRBV18,TRBJ2-3,TGTGCCAGCTCACCGAGGACAGGGGGCGCAGATACGCAGTATTTT,CASSPRTGGADTQYF
-,-,TRBV28,TRBJ2-7,TGTGCCAGCAGTTTTGCAAGTGATGGGTTCTACGAGCAGTACTTC,CASSFASDGFYEQYF
-,TRBD2,TRBV9,TRBJ2-1,TGTGCCAGCAGCGTAGATGTAGCGGGAGGGTTGAATGAGCAGTTCTTC,CASSVDVAGGLNEQFF
-,-,TRBV30,TRBJ2-5,TGTGCCTGGTCGCCTGGTAATTTGGAGACCCAGTACTTC,CAWSPGNLETQYF
-,-,TRBV7-2,TRBJ1-3,TGTGCCAGCAGCTTAGACAGAGCAGCTGGAAACACCATATATTTT,CASSLDRAAGNTIYF
-,-,TRBV3-1/TRBV3-2,TRBJ2-1,TGTGCCAGCAGTCTCACTCCTTATGCCTACAATGAGCAGTTCTTC,CASSLTPYAYNEQFF
-,TRBD1,TRBV5-4,TRBJ2-1,TGTGCCAGCAGCTCCCTGTCCACAGGGGGCTCCCTCTACAATGAGCAGTTCTTC,CASSSLSTGGSLYNEQFF
once,-,TRBV19,TRBJ2-1,TGTGCCAGTAGTATGGGCGGGATTACCGGCGAGTTCTTC,CASSMGGITGEFF
-,-,TRBV19,TRBJ2-1,TGTGCCAGTAGTACCCAGGGGAATGAGCAGTTCTTC,CASSTQGNEQFF
-,-,TRBV11-3,TRBJ2-1,TGTGCCAGCAGCTTAGGTCCTAGCTCGAATGAGCAGTTCTTC,CASSLGPSSNEQFF
-,-,TRBV27,TRBJ1-4,TGTGCCAGCAGTAGTGGGGGGGGACATGAAAAACTGTTTTTT,CASSSGGGHEKLFF
-,-,TRBV14,TRBJ2-2,TGTGCCAGCCGGGGTCAGACGAACACCGGGGAGCTGTTTTTT,CASRGQTNTGELFF
-,-,TRBV5-5,TRBJ1-1,TGTGCCAGCAGCTTGACTGCTGAAGCTTTCTTT,CASSLTAEAFF
-,TRBD2,TRBV27,TRBJ2-1,TGTGCCAGCCCCGGGACTAGCGGTCCACCCTCCCGGGGTGAGCAGTTCTTC,CASPGTSGPPSRGEQFF
-,-,TRBV5-6,TRBJ1-3,TGTGCCAGCAGCTTACTCCTTACGACAGCACTATATTTT,CASSLLLTTALYF
-,-,TRBV18,TRBJ2-1,TGTGCCAGCTCACCCTCAACTGCTGGTGAGCAGTTCTTC,CASSPSTAGEQFF
-,-,TRBV5-8,TRBJ2-7,TGTGCCAGCAGCTGGGAGGTCCGAAATAACCCCTACGAGCAGTACTTC,CASSWEVRNNPYEQYF
-,-,TRBV20-1,TRBJ2-3,TGCAGTGCTAGTTGGGCGGGACCTCTCACAGATACGCAGTATTTT,CSASWAGPLTDTQYF
-,TRBD1,TRBV4-3,TRBJ1-2,TGCGCCAGCAGCCAAATGACAGGGGGTTCCTATGGCTACACCTTC,CASSQMTGGSYGYTF
once,-,TRBV19,TRBJ1-1,TGTGCCAGTAGCCTAAGTGGGGGCTTGAGCACTGAAGCTTTCTTT,CASSLSGGLSTEAFF
-,-,TRBV7-2,TRBJ1-2,TGTGCCAGCAGCTTCTCAGCTCTGGAACTCTATGGCTACACCTTC,CASSFSALELYGYTF
-,-,TRBV18,TRBJ1-4,TGTGCCAGCACGCCCAGGGCTGGCCCCTCTAATGAAAAACTGTTTTTT,CASTPRAGPSNEKLFF
-,-,TRBV10-2,TRBJ2-5,TGCGCCAGCAGCGATCAAGAGACCCAGTACTTC,CASSDQETQYF
once,-,TRBV6-5,TRBJ2-2,TGTGCCAGCAGTTACTCGCCGGGAGACACCGGGGAGCTGTTTTTT,CASSYSPGDTGELFF
-,-,TRBV7-8,TRBJ2-5,TGTGCCAGCAGCTTAGGATCGGAAGGGACCCTACCAGAGACCCAGTACTTC,CASSLGSEGTLPETQYF
-,TRBD1,TRBV27,TRBJ1-2,TGTGCCAGCAGACCGGGACAGGGTTATGGCTACACCTTC,CASRPGQGYGYTF
-,TRBD1,TRBV18,TRBJ2-6,TGTGCCAGCTCACCACTCGGGACAGGGGGGTTCCACTCTGGGGCCAACGTCCTGACTTTC,CASSPLGTGGFHSGANVLTF
-,TRBD2,TRBV19,TRBJ2-5,TGTGCCAGCGGAACTAGCGGGAGGGCCTCGGGGCAAGAGACCCAGTACTTC,CASGTSGRASGQETQYF
-,TRBD1,TRBV15,TRBJ2-1,TGTGCCACCAGCAGGGAGAAGGGGGCCTGGTCGTTCGATGAGCAGTTCTTC,CATSREKGAWSFDEQFF
-,-,TRBV7-8,TRBJ1-1,TGTGCCAGCAGCCTCTCTCGCGGTGAAGCTTTCTTT,CASSLSRGEAFF
-,-,TRBV28,TRBJ1-5,TGTGCCAGCAGTTTCTCCGTGAACCAGCCCCAGCATTTT,CASSFSVNQPQHF